The sequence of this T cell receptor (beta chain) was determined in a study of identical twins. Study findings and constraints: Insertions were fewer in abundant cord blood beta clonotypes, whereas memory repertoires showed none of this pattern. Monozygotic twins shared more out-of-frame TCR alpha than recombination models predicted. Conclusions were drawn cross-sectionally by statistical analysis, without following the same donors.

Template switching (which added a universal primer site) was used, and cDNA carried unique molecular identifiers. MiXCR, applied by TCRdb to the 5' RACE reads, yields one record per CDR3 protein. The repertoire holds about 1.7 million distinct CDR3 sequences, about 30% seen once, with 0.27% in the top ten. To note about this clonotype: No antigen is known for it.

This CDR3 is built from 11 residues. From germline, CDR1 is MDHEN and CDR2 SYDVKM. V was trimmed by 6 bases and J by 10 bases, leaving 12 bases between them. The sample consisted of cord blood. The chain has TRBV28 and TRBJ1-1; unclear D gene. This clonotype was obtained from a newborn girl in good health. In DNA form, the CDR3 reads TGTGCCAGCAGCTCCTACCGGGCAGCTTTCTTT. Translated: CASSSYRAAFF.